A few counts support the clone carrying this T cell receptor beta chain. Data came from immunoSEQ multiplex PCR; TCRdb stores just in-frame clones and leaves some out. The sample lists roughly 13,000 clones, roughly 75% occurring once. These data belong to a study of tumor-infiltrating lymphocytes in localized non-small cell lung cancer. Study-level background: Each patient gave resected tumor and non-adjacent uninvolved lung tissue.

This receptor was identified in a human donor with non-small cell lung cancer. The sequenced material came from lung tumor tissue.

Written as DNA, the CDR3 is TGTGCCAGCAGCTCCTTGGGAGGGGTTGTAAATGAGCAGTTCTTC. Translation: CASSSLGGVVNEQFF. The chain recombines TRBV7-6 with TRBJ2-1, with 7 bases matching TRBD2. The V gene's germline CDR1 is SGHVS and CDR2 FNYEAQ. The CDR3 consists of 15 residues. Trimming removed 4 bases from V and 7 bases from J; junction bases left unmatched: 10.